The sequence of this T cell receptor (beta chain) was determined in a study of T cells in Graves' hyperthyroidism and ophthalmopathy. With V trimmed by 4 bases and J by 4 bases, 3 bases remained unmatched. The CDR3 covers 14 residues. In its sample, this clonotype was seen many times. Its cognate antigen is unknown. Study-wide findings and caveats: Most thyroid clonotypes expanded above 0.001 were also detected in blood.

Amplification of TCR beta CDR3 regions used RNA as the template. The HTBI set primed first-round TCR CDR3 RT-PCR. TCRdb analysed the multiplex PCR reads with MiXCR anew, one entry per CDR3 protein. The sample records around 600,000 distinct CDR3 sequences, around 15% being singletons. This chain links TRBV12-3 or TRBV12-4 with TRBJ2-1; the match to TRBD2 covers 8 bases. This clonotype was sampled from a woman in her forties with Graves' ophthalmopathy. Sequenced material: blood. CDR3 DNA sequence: TGTGCCAGCAGTTCAGCGGGGGAGTACAATGAGCAGTTCTTC. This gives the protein CASSSAGEYNEQFF.